These 14 T cell receptor beta chains were all obtained from the same sample, sequenced in a study of T cell repertoires in cytomegalovirus infection. TCRdb itself ran the reads through MiXCR, one entry per CDR3 protein. This table holds roughly 920,000 distinct CDR3 sequences, roughly a third found once. Their antigen targets remain unknown. The specimen was cultured CD8+ T cells from PBMCs, collected from culture after CMV antigen stimulation. All receptors derive from a human donor in good health (CMV status not recorded). Some clones in this sample may be carry-over from other donors' samples.

This clonotype was detected a few times. For the CDR3, the DNA is TGTGCCAGCAGCTTAACAGGGGATTGGGACACTGAAGCTTTCTTT. It is translated as CASSLTGDWDTEAFF. The rearrangement joins TRBV7-3 to TRBJ1-1; tentative D call: TRBD1 (5 bases). The V end was cut by 0 bases, the J end by 3 bases, with 11 bases between. The CDR3 consists of 15 residues. Germline V gives CDR1 SGHTA, CDR2 FQGTGA.

This clonotype was seen a few times. The genes are TRBV9 and TRBJ1-5, with no clear D. CDR3 length: 15 residues. CDR1 is SGDLS, CDR2 YYNGEE, per germline. Trimming took 4 bases from V and 4 from J, leaving 15 bases between them. The CDR3 DNA reads TGTGCCAGCAGCAACATTGACGCCCGAAATCAGCCCCAGCATTTT. Protein sequence: CASSNIDARNQPQHF.

In DNA, the CDR3 is TGTGCCAGCAGCTCCGAAATGTTTTCCTACAATGAGCAGTTCTTC. It translates to CASSSEMFSYNEQFF. The rearrangement uses TRBV27 and TRBJ2-1; D remains ambiguous. The V gene lost 6 bases and the J gene lost 1 base, with 13 bases spanning the gap. Germline values: CDR1 MNHEY, CDR2 SMNVEV (reference sequence). The CDR3 loop spans 15 amino acids.

This chain joins TRBV4-2 and TRBJ2-1; D possibly matches TRBD1 or TRBD2 (5 bases each). Germline lookup yields CDR1 LGHNA and CDR2 YNFKEQ. V was shortened by 1 base and J by 3 bases, with 10 bases between the two germline ends. This CDR3 comprises 15 residues. CDR3 residues: CASSQGDGVYNEQFF. The CDR3 DNA reads as TGTGCCAGCAGCCAAGGGGACGGCGTCTACAATGAGCAGTTCTTC.

V usage is TRBV29-1 and J usage is TRBJ2-1, with TRBD2 matching 9 bases. The V gene's germline CDR1 is SQVTM and CDR2 ANQGSEA. V dropped 2 bases and J dropped 0; count of bases not matched to a gene: 11. This CDR3 comprises 18 residues. CDR3 coding DNA: TGCAGCGTTGAAAGGACTAGCGCTGGATCGAGCTCCTACAATGAGCAGTTCTTC. Translated: CSVERTSAGSSSYNEQFF.

V and J are TRBV19 and TRBJ2-3, with 7 nucleotides matching TRBD1. The length of the CDR3 is 14 residues. Trimming took 4 bases from V and 4 from J; bases not matched to a gene: 5. The germline V gene encodes CDR1 LNHDA and CDR2 SQIVND (reference sequence). CDR3 amino acids: CASSRDRAPDTQYF. Written as DNA, the CDR3 is TGTGCCAGTAGTAGAGACAGGGCCCCAGATACGCAGTATTTT.

A single count supports this clonotype. The V and J genes are TRBV20-1 and TRBJ2-7; TRBD2 agrees at 9 bases. CDR3 length: 15 amino acids. J was trimmed by 3 bases and V by 0 bases; bases with no gene match: 6. The germline V gene has CDR1 DFQATT and CDR2 SNEGSKA (reference sequence). The CDR3 sequence: CSARDGRGGVYEQYF. In nucleotides, the CDR3 is TGCAGTGCTAGAGATGGGCGGGGGGGAGTCTACGAGCAGTACTTC.

The rearrangement links TRBV27 to TRBJ1-5; 7 bases line up with TRBD1. V was pared by 3 bases and J by 9 bases, with 11 bases of the junction left unmatched. The V gene's germline CDR1 is MNHEY and CDR2 SMNVEV (reference sequence). The CDR3 consists of 15 residues. The CDR3 spells CASSFAGQAVGPQHF. DNA of the CDR3: TGTGCCAGCAGTTTTGCAGGACAGGCGGTGGGGCCCCAGCATTTT.

With respect to this clonotype: A junction boundary mismatches the germline segment, possibly from a read error. The CDR3 spells CASSSPGLNTIYF. The CDR3 nucleotides read TGTGCTAGCAGCTCACCTGGACTGAACACCATATATTTT. This chain links TRBV7-6 with TRBJ1-3; unclear D gene. CDR3 length equals 13 residues. Germline CDR1 and CDR2: SGHVS and FNYEAQ.

The V call is TRBV5-6, the J call TRBJ2-3, with 7 positions matching TRBD2. V lost 7 bases and J lost 1; bases outside the gene matches: 12. Germline assignment: CDR1 SGHDT and CDR2 YYEEEE. CDR3 size: 16 residues. For the CDR3, the DNA is TGTGCCAGCGCGTTGGCGGGGGACTATGGCACAGATACGCAGTATTTT. It translates to CASALAGDYGTDTQYF.

This rearrangement joins TRBV6-5 to TRBJ2-5; 11 nucleotides agree with TRBD2. The CDR3 consists of 15 residues. V shed 5 bases and J 3 bases; nucleotides not matched to a gene: 5. Germline CDR1 and CDR2: MNHEY and SVGAGI. CDR3 amino acids: CASSTGLAEEETQYF. In nucleotides, the CDR3 is TGTGCCAGCAGTACGGGACTAGCGGAAGAAGAGACCCAGTACTTC.

The J gene is TRBJ1-2, the V gene TRBV7-9, with 9 bases matching TRBD1. The CDR3 runs to 16 residues. Per germline, CDR1 SEHNR and CDR2 FQNEAQ (reference sequence). V gave up 2 bases and J gave up 6 bases; unmatched junction bases: 10. As DNA, the CDR3 is TGTGCCAGCAGCTTAATAACCGGGGACAGGGATAATGGCTACACCTTC. Its translation is CASSLITGDRDNGYTF.

V usage is TRBV9 and J usage is TRBJ2-1, with D perhaps matching TRBD1 (5 bases). Deletions cut 7 bases from V and 8 bases from J, with 10 bases between. CDR3 length: 11 amino acids. Germline V gene sequence: CDR1 SGDLS, CDR2 YYNGEE. This CDR3 is CASGAVDEQFF. The CDR3 region has the DNA TGTGCCAGCGGGGCGGTGGATGAGCAGTTCTTC.

The chain is built from TRBV7-6 and TRBJ2-2; D is unresolved. From germline, CDR1 is SGHVS and CDR2 FNYEAQ. The CDR3 contains 11 residues. V lost 10 bases and J 5 bases, leaving 8 bases between the germline ends. CDR3: CATKMTGELFF. The CDR3 nucleotides are TGTGCCACCAAAATGACCGGGGAGCTGTTTTTT.